Included here is one T cell receptor (beta chain) sequence, with context. This entry comes from a study of control samples from healthy donors and cancer patients. The J segment lost 5 bases and the V segment lost 4 bases, leaving 13 bases of the junction unmatched. Germline V gives CDR1 SGHVS, CDR2 FQNEAQ. The length of the CDR3 is 16 residues. Clones were sequenced by immunoSEQ multiplex PCR, and TCRdb holds only the in-frame ones, with some missing. Of roughly 20,000 clones in the sample, roughly 80% were seen once. Input material: PBMCs. The TCR sequence derives from a man of 80 years or more with head and neck cancer. The V call is TRBV7-8, the J call TRBJ2-5; 7 nucleotides agree with TRBD1. As DNA, the CDR3 is TGTGCCAGCAGCTCAAAGATAGGGGGCTGGGAGGAGACCCAGTACTTC. This codes for CASSSKIGGWEETQYF.